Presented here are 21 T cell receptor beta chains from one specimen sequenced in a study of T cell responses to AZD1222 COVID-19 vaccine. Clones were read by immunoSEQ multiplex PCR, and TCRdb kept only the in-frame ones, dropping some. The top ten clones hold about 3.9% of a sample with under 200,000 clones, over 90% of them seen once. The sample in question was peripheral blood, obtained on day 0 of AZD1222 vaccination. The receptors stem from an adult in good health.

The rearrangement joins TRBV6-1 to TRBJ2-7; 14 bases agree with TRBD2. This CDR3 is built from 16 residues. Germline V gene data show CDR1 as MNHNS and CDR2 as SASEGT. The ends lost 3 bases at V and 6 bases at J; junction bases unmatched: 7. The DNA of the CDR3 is TGTGCCAGCAGTGACGCTACAGGGACTAGCGGGAGCGAGCAGTACTTC. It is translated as CASSDATGTSGSEQYF.

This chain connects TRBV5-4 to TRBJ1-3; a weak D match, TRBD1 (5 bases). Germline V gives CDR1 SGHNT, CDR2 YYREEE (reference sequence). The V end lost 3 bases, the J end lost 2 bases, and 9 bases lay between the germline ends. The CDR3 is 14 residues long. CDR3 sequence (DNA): TGTGCCAGCAGCTACCGGGACGCTGGAAACACCATATATTTT. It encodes CASSYRDAGNTIYF.

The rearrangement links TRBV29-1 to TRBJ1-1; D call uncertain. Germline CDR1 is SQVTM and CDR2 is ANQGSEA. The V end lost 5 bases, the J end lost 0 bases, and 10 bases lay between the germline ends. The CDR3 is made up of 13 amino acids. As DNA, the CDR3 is TGCAGCGTTCAGGAGATAATGAACACTGAAGCTTTCTTT. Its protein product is CSVQEIMNTEAFF. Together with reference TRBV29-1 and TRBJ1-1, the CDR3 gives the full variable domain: SAVISQKPSRDICQRGTSLTIQCQVDSQVTMMFWYRQQPGQSLTLIATANQGSEATYESGFVIDKFPISRPNLTFSTLTVSNMSPEDSSIYLCSVQEIMNTEAFFGQGTRLTVV.

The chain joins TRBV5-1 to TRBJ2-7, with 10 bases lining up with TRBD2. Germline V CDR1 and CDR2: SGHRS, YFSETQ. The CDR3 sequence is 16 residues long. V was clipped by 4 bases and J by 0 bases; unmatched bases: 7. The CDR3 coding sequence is TGCGCCAGCAGCCCCTCAGGACTAGCGGACTCCTACGAGCAGTACTTC. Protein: CASSPSGLADSYEQYF.

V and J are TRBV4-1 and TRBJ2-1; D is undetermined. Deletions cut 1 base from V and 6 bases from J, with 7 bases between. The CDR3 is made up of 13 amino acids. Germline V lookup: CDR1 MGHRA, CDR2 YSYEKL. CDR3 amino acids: CASSQAQFNEQFF. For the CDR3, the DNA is TGCGCCAGCAGCCAAGCCCAATTCAATGAGCAGTTCTTC.

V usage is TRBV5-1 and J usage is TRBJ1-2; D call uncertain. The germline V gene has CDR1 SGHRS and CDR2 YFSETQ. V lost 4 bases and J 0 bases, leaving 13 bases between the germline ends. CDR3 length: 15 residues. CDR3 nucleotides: TGCGCCAGCAGCCCCGGACCCTCTCCTAACTATGGCTACACCTTC. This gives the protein CASSPGPSPNYGYTF.

The DNA for the CDR3 is TGTGCCAGCAGCCGAAAGCAGTCTAGCGGTCTCCCAAACATTCAGTACTTC. Its translation: CASSRKQSSGLPNIQYF. The chain links TRBV27 to TRBJ2-4; 7 bases are a match to TRBD2. CDR1 is MNHEY and CDR2 is SMNVEV in the germline V gene (reference sequence). The CDR3 contains 17 residues. V gave up 6 bases and J gave up 6 bases; unmatched junction bases: 17.

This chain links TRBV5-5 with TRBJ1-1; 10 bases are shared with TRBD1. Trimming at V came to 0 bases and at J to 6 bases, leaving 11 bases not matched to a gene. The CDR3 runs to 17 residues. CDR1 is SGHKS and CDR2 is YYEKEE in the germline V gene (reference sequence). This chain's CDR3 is CASSLVWTGGQWAEAFF. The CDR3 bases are TGTGCCAGCAGCTTGGTGTGGACAGGGGGTCAGTGGGCTGAAGCTTTCTTT.

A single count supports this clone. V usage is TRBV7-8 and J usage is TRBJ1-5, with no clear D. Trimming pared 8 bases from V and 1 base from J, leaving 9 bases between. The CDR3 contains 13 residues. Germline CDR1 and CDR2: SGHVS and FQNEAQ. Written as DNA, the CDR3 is TGTGCCAGCGCCCCCGGAAGCAATCAGCCCCAGCATTTT. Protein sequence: CASAPGSNQPQHF.

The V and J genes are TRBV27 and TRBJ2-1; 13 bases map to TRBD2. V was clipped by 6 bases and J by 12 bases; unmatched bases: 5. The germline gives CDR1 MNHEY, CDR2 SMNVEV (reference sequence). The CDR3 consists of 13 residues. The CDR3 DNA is TGTGCCAGCAGCACTAGCGGGAGGGTTGGGCAGTTCTTC. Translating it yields CASSTSGRVGQFF.

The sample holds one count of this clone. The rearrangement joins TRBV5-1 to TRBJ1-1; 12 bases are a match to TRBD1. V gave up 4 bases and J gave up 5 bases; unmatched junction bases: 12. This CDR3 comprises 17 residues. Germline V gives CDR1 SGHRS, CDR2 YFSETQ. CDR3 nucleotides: TGCGCCAGCAGCGTACCCGGGACAGGGGGCAAGGGAACTGAAGCTTTCTTT. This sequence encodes CASSVPGTGGKGTEAFF.

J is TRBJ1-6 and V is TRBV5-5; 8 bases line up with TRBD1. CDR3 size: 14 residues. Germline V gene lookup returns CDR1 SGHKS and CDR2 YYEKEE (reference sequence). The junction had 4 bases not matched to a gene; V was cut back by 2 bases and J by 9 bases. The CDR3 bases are TGTGCCAGCAGCTTCGGACAGGGTGGTTCACCCCTCCACTTT. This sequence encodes CASSFGQGGSPLHF.

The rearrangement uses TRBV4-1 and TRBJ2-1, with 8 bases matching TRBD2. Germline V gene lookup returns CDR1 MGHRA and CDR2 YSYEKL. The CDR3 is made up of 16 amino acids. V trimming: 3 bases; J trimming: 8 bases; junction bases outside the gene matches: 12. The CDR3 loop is CASSQYSGKGMDEQFF. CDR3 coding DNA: TGCGCCAGCAGCCAGTATAGCGGGAAAGGGATGGATGAGCAGTTCTTC.

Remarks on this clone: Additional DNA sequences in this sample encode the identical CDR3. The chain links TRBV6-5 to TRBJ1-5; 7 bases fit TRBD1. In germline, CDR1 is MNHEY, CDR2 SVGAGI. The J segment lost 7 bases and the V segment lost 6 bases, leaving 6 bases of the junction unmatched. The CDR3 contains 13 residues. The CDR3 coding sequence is TGTGCCAGCAGCCTAAGAGGGGGCCAGCCCCAGCATTTT. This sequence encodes CASSLRGGQPQHF.

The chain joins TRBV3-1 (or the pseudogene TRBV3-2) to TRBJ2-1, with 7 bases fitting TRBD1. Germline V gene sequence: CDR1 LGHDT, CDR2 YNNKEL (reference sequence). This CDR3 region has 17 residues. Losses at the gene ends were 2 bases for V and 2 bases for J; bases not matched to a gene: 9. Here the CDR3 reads CASSQRWGTATYNEQFF. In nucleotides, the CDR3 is TGTGCCAGCAGCCAAAGATGGGGGACAGCTACCTACAATGAGCAGTTCTTC.

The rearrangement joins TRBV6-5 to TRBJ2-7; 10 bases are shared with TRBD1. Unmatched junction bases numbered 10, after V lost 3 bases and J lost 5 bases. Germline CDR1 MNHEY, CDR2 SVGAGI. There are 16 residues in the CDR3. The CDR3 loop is CASSYSPGQGPHEQYF. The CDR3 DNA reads TGTGCCAGCAGTTATTCCCCGGGACAGGGGCCCCACGAGCAGTACTTC.

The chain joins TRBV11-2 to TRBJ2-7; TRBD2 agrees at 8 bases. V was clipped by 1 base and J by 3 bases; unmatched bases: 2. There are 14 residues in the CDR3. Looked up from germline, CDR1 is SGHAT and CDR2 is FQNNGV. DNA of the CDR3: TGTGCCAGCAGCTTAGGAACTAGCGGCTACGAGCAGTACTTC. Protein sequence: CASSLGTSGYEQYF. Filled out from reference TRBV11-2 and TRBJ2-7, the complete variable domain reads EAGVAQSPRYKIIEKRQSVAFWCNPISGHATLYWYQQILGQGPKLLIQFQNNGVVDDSQLPKDRFSAERLKGVDSTLKIQPAKLEDSAVYLCASSLGTSGYEQYFGPGTRLTVT.

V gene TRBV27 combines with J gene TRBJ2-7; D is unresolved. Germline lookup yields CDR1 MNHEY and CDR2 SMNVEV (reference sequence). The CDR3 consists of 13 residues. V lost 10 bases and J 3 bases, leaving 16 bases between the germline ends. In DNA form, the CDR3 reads TGTGCCACTCGCTCCGAAAGGGACTACGAGCAGTACTTC. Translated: CATRSERDYEQYF.

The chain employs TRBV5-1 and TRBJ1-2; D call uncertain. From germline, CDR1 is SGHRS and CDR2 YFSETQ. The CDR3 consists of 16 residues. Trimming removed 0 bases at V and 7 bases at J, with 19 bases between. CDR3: CASSLDSTPVKGGYTF. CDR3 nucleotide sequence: TGCGCCAGCAGCTTGGACAGCACCCCTGTTAAGGGTGGCTACACCTTC.

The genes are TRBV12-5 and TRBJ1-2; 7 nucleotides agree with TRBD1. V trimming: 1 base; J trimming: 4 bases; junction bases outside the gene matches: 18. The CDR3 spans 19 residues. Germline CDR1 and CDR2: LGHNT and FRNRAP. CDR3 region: CASGLGSLNRQGQRYGYTF. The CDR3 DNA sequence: TGTGCTAGTGGTTTGGGCAGCCTGAACCGACAGGGTCAACGCTATGGCTACACCTTC. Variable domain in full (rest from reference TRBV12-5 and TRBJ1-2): DARVTQTPRHKVTEMGQEVTMRCQPILGHNTVFWYRQTMMQGLELLAYFRNRAPLDDSGMPKDRFSAEMPDATLATLKIQPSEPRDSAVYFCASGLGSLNRQGQRYGYTFGSGTRLTVV.

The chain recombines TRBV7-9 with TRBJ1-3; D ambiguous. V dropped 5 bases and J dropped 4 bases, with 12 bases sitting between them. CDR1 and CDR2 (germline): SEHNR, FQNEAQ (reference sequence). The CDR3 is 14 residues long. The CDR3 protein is CASSPRRAGNTIYF. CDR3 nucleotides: TGTGCCAGCAGCCCACGGCGGGCAGGAAACACCATATATTTT.